Sequencing of this T cell receptor (beta chain) was carried out in a study of blood T cell repertoires in COVID-19. The assay was immunoSEQ multiplex PCR, and TCRdb's table has in-frame clones only and misses some. The sample gives about 190,000 clones, less than 90% of which show up once; about 5.7% is in the top ten. Trimming pared 6 bases from V and 0 bases from J, leaving 15 bases between. Germline V gene lookup returns CDR1 LNHDA and CDR2 SQIVND (reference sequence). This CDR3 region has 17 residues. This sequence was found in a woman between 40 and 55 years old with acute or convalescent COVID-19. V usage is TRBV19 and J usage is TRBJ2-6; tentative D call: TRBD2 (6 bases). The sequencing sample was made of peripheral blood. The CDR3 is CASRILGGYSGANVLTF. The CDR3 nucleotides read TGTGCCAGTAGGATCCTGGGGGGATACTCTGGGGCCAACGTCCTGACTTTC.